The text below deals with one T cell receptor (beta chain). Its specificity is not known. This sample is drawn from a study of T cell responses to AZD1222 COVID-19 vaccine. Study context: The analysis combined second doses at about 4 or about 12 weeks.

Overall study findings and caveats: Clonal diversity was possibly underestimated, and the donors were mostly white British, with more females. Spike-specific TCR repertoires showed rising breadth and depth after two AZD1222 doses.

This CDR3 region has 14 residues. Trimming took 5 bases from V and 7 from J; bases not matched to a gene: 7. Germline V lookup: CDR1 WNHNN, CDR2 SYGVQD (reference sequence). Repertoires were generated with immunoSEQ multiplex PCR, while TCRdb's copy carries only in-frame clones and drops some. The table lists roughly 100,000 clones, about 90% of them singletons, with approximately 22% in the top ten. This TCR came from an adult in good health. The rearrangement links TRBV10-1 to TRBJ2-1; 8 bases are shared with TRBD2. Sample: peripheral blood, taken on day 0 of AZD1222 vaccination. The CDR3, as DNA: TGCGCCAGCAGTTTAAGTAGCGGGAAAAATGAGCAGTTCTTC. Protein: CASSLSSGKNEQFF.